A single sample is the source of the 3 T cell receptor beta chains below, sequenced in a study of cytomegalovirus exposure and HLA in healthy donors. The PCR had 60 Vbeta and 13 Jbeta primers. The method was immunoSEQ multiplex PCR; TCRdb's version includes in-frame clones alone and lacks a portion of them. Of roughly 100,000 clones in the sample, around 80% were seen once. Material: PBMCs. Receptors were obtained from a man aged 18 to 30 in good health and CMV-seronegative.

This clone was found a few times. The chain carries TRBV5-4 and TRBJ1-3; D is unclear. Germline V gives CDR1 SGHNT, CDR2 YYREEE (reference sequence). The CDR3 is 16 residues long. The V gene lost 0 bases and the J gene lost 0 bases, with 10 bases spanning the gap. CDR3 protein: CASSLGRTYSGNTIYF. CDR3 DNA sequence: TGTGCCAGCAGCTTGGGCAGGACTTACTCTGGAAACACCATATATTTT.

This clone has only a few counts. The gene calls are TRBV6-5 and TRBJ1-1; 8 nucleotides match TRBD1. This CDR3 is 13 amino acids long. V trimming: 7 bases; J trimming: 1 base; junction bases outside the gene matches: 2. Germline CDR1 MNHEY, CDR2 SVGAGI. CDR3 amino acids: CASIGQGNTEAFF. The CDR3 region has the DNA TGTGCCAGCATAGGACAGGGGAACACTGAAGCTTTCTTT.

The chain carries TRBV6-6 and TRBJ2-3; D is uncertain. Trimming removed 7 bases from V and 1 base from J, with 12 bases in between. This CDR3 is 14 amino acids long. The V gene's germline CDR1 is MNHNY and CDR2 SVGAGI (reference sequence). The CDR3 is CASTSSVGTDTQYF. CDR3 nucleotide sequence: TGTGCCAGCACCTCCTCGGTTGGCACAGATACGCAGTATTTT.